These 27 T cell receptor beta chains were sequenced from one sample in a study of cytomegalovirus exposure and HLA in healthy donors. The protocol was immunoSEQ multiplex PCR, while the TCRdb copy is restricted to in-frame clones and leaves out a portion. The sample has 100,000 or so clones; around 85% are singletons. The sample consisted of PBMCs. The receptors here all came from a man younger than 35 in good health and CMV-seropositive.

The V and J genes are TRBV7-9 and TRBJ2-7, with 10 positions matching TRBD1. The ends lost 5 bases at V and 2 bases at J; junction bases unmatched: 6. This CDR3 is 15 amino acids long. The germline gives CDR1 SEHNR, CDR2 FQNEAQ (reference sequence). CDR3: CASSPGQGFPYEQYF. CDR3 nucleotides: TGTGCCAGCAGCCCGGGACAGGGGTTCCCCTACGAGCAGTACTTC.

The chain joins TRBV7-9 to TRBJ1-1; 9 bases align to TRBD1. The length of the CDR3 is 17 residues. Looked up from germline, CDR1 is SEHNR and CDR2 is FQNEAQ (reference sequence). Losses at the gene ends were 5 bases for V and 2 bases for J; bases not matched to a gene: 12. In nucleotides, the CDR3 is TGTGCCAGCAGCAGGGACAGGGAGTTGACAAGAAACACTGAAGCTTTCTTT. Translated, it gives CASSRDRELTRNTEAFF.

J is TRBJ1-5 and V is TRBV29-1; TRBD1 aligns across 9 bases. CDR1 SQVTM and CDR2 ANQGSEA come from the germline V gene. V dropped 3 bases and J dropped 6; count of bases not matched to a gene: 9. CDR3 length: 15 amino acids. The DNA of the CDR3 is TGCAGCGTTGAGGGGGACAGGGATCCTACTCAGCCCCAGCATTTT. Its translation: CSVEGDRDPTQPQHF.

The V call is TRBV5-1, the J call TRBJ2-7, with D hard to call. The germline CDR1 and CDR2 sequences are SGHRS and YFSETQ. V lost 2 bases to trimming and J lost 5 bases, with 14 bases between them. The CDR3 has 14 residues. In nucleotides, the CDR3 is TGCGCCAGCAGCTTAAGCGATCCAGCGAACGAGCAGTACTTC. The encoded protein is CASSLSDPANEQYF.

This sequence joins TRBV27 and TRBJ2-5; 8 bases are shared with TRBD1. In germline, CDR1 is MNHEY, CDR2 SMNVEV (reference sequence). With V trimmed by 11 bases and J by 5 bases, 4 bases remained unmatched. The CDR3 is 11 residues long. CDR3 protein: CAPRGRETQYF. In DNA, the CDR3 is TGTGCCCCCAGGGGGCGCGAGACCCAGTACTTC.

CDR3 region: CASSWNQGASKNTEAFF. In nucleotides, the CDR3 is TGCGCCAGCAGCTGGAACCAGGGGGCAAGTAAGAACACTGAAGCTTTCTTT. This rearrangement joins TRBV5-1 to TRBJ1-1, with 8 bases matching TRBD1. The CDR3 is made up of 17 amino acids. The germline CDR1 and CDR2 sequences are SGHRS and YFSETQ. V was pared by 3 bases and J by 1 base, with 11 bases of the junction left unmatched.

This chain uses TRBV7-3 with TRBJ1-2, with 11 positions matching TRBD1. Germline loops: CDR1 SGHTA, CDR2 FQGTGA. CDR3 length: 14 residues. With 5 bases clipped from V and 4 bases from J, the junction kept 3 bases outside the gene matches. Written as DNA, the CDR3 is TGTGCCAGCAGCCCGGGACAGGGGGGCTATGGCTACACCTTC. Protein product: CASSPGQGGYGYTF.

V is TRBV5-4 and J is TRBJ1-4; 7 nucleotides line up with TRBD1. Trimming removed 0 bases from V and 5 bases from J; junction bases left unmatched: 4. CDR1 SGHNT and CDR2 YYREEE come from the germline V gene (reference sequence). The CDR3 runs to 15 residues. CDR3 coding DNA: TGTGCCAGCAGCTTGGGGACAGGCCTCAATGAAAAACTGTTTTTT. This codes for CASSLGTGLNEKLFF.

The rearrangement joins TRBV18 to TRBJ1-1, with a weak D call TRBD1 (6 bases). Trimming pared 6 bases from V and 0 bases from J, leaving 14 bases between. Germline lookup yields CDR1 KGHSH and CDR2 LQKENI. The CDR3 contains 15 residues. The CDR3 DNA follows: TGTGCCAGCTCCCCTACAGGGACCCTGAACACTGAAGCTTTCTTT. Translation: CASSPTGTLNTEAFF.

V and J are TRBV2 and TRBJ2-7, with D tentatively TRBD1 (6 bases). Germline CDR1 and CDR2: SNHLY and FYNNEI. CDR3 length: 16 amino acids. The V end lost 5 bases, the J end lost 5 bases, and 22 bases lay between the germline ends. In DNA, the CDR3 is TGTGCCAGCAGTTACCACACCTCGTGGGGGCTGAACGAGCAGTACTTC. Amino acid sequence: CASSYHTSWGLNEQYF.

This rearrangement joins TRBV18 to TRBJ1-2; 7 bases agree with TRBD1. Germline CDR1 KGHSH, CDR2 LQKENI. The CDR3 consists of 15 residues. J gave up 0 bases and V 5 bases, and 6 bases lay outside the gene matches. The CDR3: CASSLDRRANYGYTF. DNA for the CDR3: TGTGCCAGCTCATTGGACAGGAGAGCTAACTATGGCTACACCTTC.

The CDR3 DNA follows: TGCGCCAGCGGCAGCCCTGGGACTGACACTGAAGCTTTCTTT. It encodes CASGSPGTDTEAFF. The rearrangement links TRBV5-1 to TRBJ1-1; D is possibly TRBD1 (5 bases). Trimming left V 7 bases short and J 3 bases short, with 16 bases between. Germline loops: CDR1 SGHRS, CDR2 YFSETQ. This CDR3 spans 14 amino acids.

This chain joins TRBV9 and TRBJ2-2; maybe TRBD1 (6 bases). CDR1 SGDLS and CDR2 YYNGEE come from the germline V gene. The CDR3 sequence is 16 residues long. Trimming removed 3 bases from V and 0 bases from J, with 12 bases in between. CDR3 nucleotide sequence: TGTGCCAGCAGCGCGATCGGACAGACGAACACCGGGGAGCTGTTTTTT. It yields the protein CASSAIGQTNTGELFF.

The genes are TRBV7-3 and TRBJ1-1; a possible D gene is TRBD1 (6 bases). This CDR3 region has 13 residues. Per the germline V gene, CDR1 is SGHTA and CDR2 is FQGTGA. Trimming removed 4 bases at V and 1 base at J, with 7 bases between. For the CDR3, the DNA is TGTGCCAGCAGCTCAGGGGCGAACACTGAAGCTTTCTTT. This translates into CASSSGANTEAFF.

This clone was recorded many times. The V call is TRBV9, the J call TRBJ2-3, with D possibly matching TRBD1 (5 bases). The ends were cut back, 4 bases at V and 1 base at J, with 13 bases in the middle. Per germline, CDR1 SGDLS and CDR2 YYNGEE. The CDR3 is made up of 15 amino acids. The CDR3 coding sequence is TGTGCCAGCAGCCCCCAGGGCGCCGGCACAGATACGCAGTATTTT. Residues: CASSPQGAGTDTQYF.

This chain links TRBV6-5 with TRBJ2-1; D possibly corresponds to TRBD1 (5 bases). Per germline, CDR1 MNHEY and CDR2 SVGAGI. V gave up 3 bases and J gave up 0 bases, with 12 bases separating them. The CDR3 extends over 16 amino acids. CDR3 loop: CASSYYDSSSYNEQFF. The DNA for the CDR3 is TGTGCCAGCAGTTATTACGACAGTAGCTCCTACAATGAGCAGTTCTTC.

The V gene is TRBV11-2, the J gene TRBJ2-3, with a possible D match to TRBD1 (5 bases). Trimming took 0 bases from V and 4 from J, leaving 8 bases between them. The germline gives CDR1 SGHAT, CDR2 FQNNGV. This CDR3 has 14 amino acids. CDR3: CASSLDLGPDTQYF. In DNA form, the CDR3 reads TGTGCCAGCAGCTTAGATCTGGGGCCAGATACGCAGTATTTT.

This chain uses TRBV28 with TRBJ2-7, with 8 positions matching TRBD2. Germline-derived CDR1 and CDR2 are MDHEN and SYDVKM. This CDR3 has 11 amino acids. The CDR3 here is CAAGGAYEQYF. The DNA of the CDR3 is TGTGCGGCGGGGGGCGCCTACGAGCAGTACTTC.

This rearrangement joins TRBV7-9 to TRBJ1-1; 7 nucleotides line up with TRBD1. Germline loops: CDR1 SEHNR, CDR2 FQNEAQ (reference sequence). This CDR3 has 12 residues. V dropped 5 bases and J dropped 8; count of bases not matched to a gene: 5. CDR3 residues: CASSPGTVEAFF. CDR3 sequence (DNA): TGTGCCAGCAGCCCGGGGACAGTCGAAGCTTTCTTT. Together with reference TRBV7-9 and TRBJ1-1, the CDR3 gives the full variable domain: DTGVSQNPRHKITKRGQNVTFRCDPISEHNRLYWYRQTLGQGPEFLTYFQNEAQLEKSRLLSDRFSAERPKGSFSTLEIQRTEQGDSAMYLCASSPGTVEAFFGQGTRLTVV.

V and J are TRBV5-6 and TRBJ2-7, with TRBD1 as a possible D gene (5 bases). Trimming took off 1 base at V and 6 bases at J, with 17 bases between the two ends. The CDR3 covers 15 residues. From germline, CDR1 is SGHDT and CDR2 YYEEEE. Here the CDR3 reads CASSLIGQADFEQYF. The CDR3 DNA is TGTGCCAGCAGCTTGATCGGACAAGCTGATTTCGAGCAGTACTTC.

The rearrangement uses TRBV30 and TRBJ1-2, with 7 nucleotides matching TRBD1. V lost 4 bases to trimming and J lost 4 bases; unmatched junction nucleotides: 9. The germline V gene has CDR1 GTSNPN and CDR2 SVGIG (reference sequence). The CDR3 has 14 residues. The CDR3 reads CAWTSEGASYGYTF. Written as DNA, the CDR3 is TGTGCCTGGACCTCCGAGGGGGCCAGCTATGGCTACACCTTC. Filled out from reference TRBV30 and TRBJ1-2, the complete variable domain reads SQTIHQWPATLVQPVGSPLSLECTVEGTSNPNLYWYRQAAGRGLQLLFYSVGIGQISSEVPQNLSASRPQDRQFILSSKKLLLSDSGFYLCAWTSEGASYGYTFGSGTRLTVV.

The chain uses TRBV5-6 and TRBJ2-1, with TRBD2 identical over 11 bases. The CDR3 runs to 16 residues. The junction had 6 bases not matched to a gene; V was cut back by 0 bases and J by 7 bases. CDR1 and CDR2 from the germline V gene are SGHDT and YYEEEE. The CDR3 DNA sequence: TGTGCCAGCAGCTTGGGAGCTAGCGGGAGGCGGAATGAGCAGTTCTTC. Translation: CASSLGASGRRNEQFF.

The chain employs TRBV7-3 and TRBJ2-1; 11 nucleotides line up with TRBD1. The CDR3 length is 15 residues. Germline V gene data show CDR1 as SGHTA and CDR2 as FQGTGA. The junction had 3 bases not matched to a gene; V was cut back by 2 bases and J by 6 bases. This chain's CDR3 is CASSLYGTGGNEQFF. The CDR3 DNA sequence: TGTGCCAGCAGCTTATATGGGACAGGGGGCAATGAGCAGTTCTTC.

CDR3 bases: TGTGCCAGCAGTTATTCGACAGGGGCTGGAAACACCATATATTTT. Its translation: CASSYSTGAGNTIYF. The chain joins TRBV6-5 to TRBJ1-3; 8 positions agree with TRBD1. The CDR3 runs to 15 residues. Germline assignment: CDR1 MNHEY and CDR2 SVGAGI. With 3 bases clipped from V and 2 bases from J, the junction kept 3 bases outside the gene matches.

The chain recombines TRBV18 with TRBJ2-4; 7 nucleotides match TRBD1. Per germline, CDR1 KGHSH and CDR2 LQKENI. V was clipped by 3 bases and J by 4 bases; unmatched bases: 3. The length of the CDR3 is 14 residues. This chain's CDR3 is CASSPGQRKNIQYF. CDR3 DNA sequence: TGTGCCAGCTCACCGGGACAGCGAAAAAACATTCAGTACTTC.

This chain joins TRBV11-2 and TRBJ2-5, with a weak D call TRBD1 (5 bases). The CDR3 is made up of 14 amino acids. V was pared by 4 bases and J by 4 bases, with 13 bases between. CDR1 is SGHAT and CDR2 is FQNNGV in the germline V gene. CDR3 bases: TGTGCCAGCAGCTCTTCGACAGCCTCAGAGACCCAGTACTTC. It translates to CASSSSTASETQYF.

The chain links TRBV4-2 to TRBJ2-1; 12 bases line up with TRBD2. Trimming removed 0 bases from V and 0 bases from J; junction bases left unmatched: 9. The CDR3 length is 20 residues. Germline-derived CDR1 and CDR2 are LGHNA and YNFKEQ. The CDR3 spells CASSQDLLAGGGSSYNEQFF. Written as DNA, the CDR3 is TGTGCCAGCAGCCAAGATCTGCTAGCGGGAGGGGGAAGCTCCTACAATGAGCAGTTCTTC.